This entry lists 12 T cell receptor beta chains sequenced from one sample in a study of blood T cells in healthy people across ages. The authors ran a second PCR of about 6 to 11 cycles using a sample-barcoded 5' primer and a J-beta primer mix. TCRdb re-analysed the 5' RACE reads in MiXCR, keeping a single row per CDR3 protein. The table shows 1.5 million to 2 million distinct CDR3 sequences, with approximately 32% occurring only once. Input material: blood. These receptors were obtained from a woman in her twenties or thirties in good health.

As for this clonotype: A read error is possible here, since a much larger clone lies one base away. This sequence joins TRBV12-3 or TRBV12-4 and TRBJ1-1; no clear D. This CDR3 contains 13 residues. V was shortened by 1 base and J by 8 bases, with 11 bases between the two germline ends. In DNA, the CDR3 is TGTGCCAGCAGTTTAGGTGGCCCAGCGGAAGCTTTCTTT. As protein: CASSLGGPAEAFF.

This chain links TRBV5-1 with TRBJ2-5; 7 nucleotides agree with TRBD1. Germline CDR1 is SGHRS and CDR2 is YFSETQ. The CDR3 extends over 12 amino acids. After removal of 4 bases from V and 10 bases from J, the junction contained 7 bases not matched to a gene. The CDR3 here is CASSPGQINQYF. CDR3 sequence (DNA): TGCGCCAGCAGCCCGGGACAGATTAACCAGTACTTC.

This clonotype was found once. The chain links TRBV28 to TRBJ1-2; 7 nucleotides align to TRBD1. Germline CDR1 is MDHEN and CDR2 is SYDVKM. V dropped 2 bases and J dropped 5; count of bases not matched to a gene: 5. The CDR3 consists of 14 residues. CDR3 loop: CASSLSGTAYGYTF. CDR3 in DNA: TGTGCCAGCAGTTTAAGCGGGACAGCTTATGGCTACACCTTC.

The chain combines TRBV12-3 or TRBV12-4 with TRBJ1-2, with 7 bases identical to TRBD1. V gave up 4 bases and J gave up 2 bases; unmatched junction bases: 7. CDR3 length equals 15 residues. The chain's CDR3 is CASSSQNRGNYGYTF. Written as DNA, the CDR3 is TGTGCCAGCAGTTCGCAGAACAGGGGAAACTATGGCTACACCTTC.

The V call is TRBV20-1, the J call TRBJ2-7, with 7 bases aligning to TRBD2. Germline CDR1 DFQATT, CDR2 SNEGSKA (reference sequence). The CDR3 length is 13 residues. Trimming removed 3 bases from V and 4 bases from J; junction bases left unmatched: 6. CDR3 sequence: CSARAGEQYEQYF. The CDR3 DNA is TGCAGTGCTAGGGCGGGGGAGCAGTACGAGCAGTACTTC.

V and J are TRBV6-1 and TRBJ2-5, with unresolved D. CDR1 is MNHNS, CDR2 SASEGT, per germline. The V end lost 4 bases, the J end lost 1 base, and 7 bases lay between the germline ends. This CDR3 has 13 amino acids. The CDR3 nucleotides read TGTGCCAGCAGTGTTCACCCCCAAGAGACCCAGTACTTC. Translated: CASSVHPQETQYF.

DNA of the CDR3: TGCAGTGCTAGAGATATGGAAGGCAAAGAGACCCAGTACTTC. Amino acid sequence: CSARDMEGKETQYF. This sequence joins TRBV20-1 and TRBJ2-5, with D hard to call. CDR3 length: 14 amino acids. CDR1 and CDR2 from the germline V gene are DFQATT and SNEGSKA (reference sequence). Trimming pared 0 bases from V and 3 bases from J, leaving 11 bases between.

The rearrangement uses TRBV12-3 or TRBV12-4 and TRBJ1-5; no clear D. V dropped 1 base and J dropped 5 bases, with 12 bases sitting between them. CDR3 length: 15 residues. CDR3 bases: TGTGCCAGCAGTTTAGGTGTAGCAGAAGATCAGCCCCAGCATTTT. Its translation is CASSLGVAEDQPQHF.

The chain recombines TRBV6-1 with TRBJ1-2; D not certain. V lost 10 bases to trimming and J lost 6 bases, with 15 bases between them. CDR1 is MNHNS and CDR2 is SASEGT in the germline V gene. CDR3 length equals 12 residues. The CDR3 sequence is CAILMTVNGYTF. The CDR3 nucleotides are TGTGCCATACTTATGACCGTCAATGGCTACACCTTC.

The rearrangement joins TRBV29-1 to TRBJ2-5, with unresolved D. The germline V gene encodes CDR1 SQVTM and CDR2 ANQGSEA. V was pared by 8 bases and J by 11 bases, with 24 bases between. The CDR3 is 13 amino acids. For the CDR3, the DNA is TGCAGCCTTCTGGAAAACTCCCGAGGTGAGCAGTACTTC. Its protein is CSLLENSRGEQYF.

A word on this clonotype: Relative to the germline gene, one junction end is altered; a read error may explain this. V gene TRBV4-1 combines with J gene TRBJ2-5; 7 bases are shared with TRBD1. The CDR3 contains 15 residues. Germline loops: CDR1 MGHRA, CDR2 YSYEKL. The CDR3 DNA reads as TGCGCCTGCAGCCAACACGGGACAGCACAAGAGACCCAGTACTTC. This translates into CACSQHGTAQETQYF.

This clonotype has more than one count but fewer than ten. The chain is built from TRBV29-1 and TRBJ1-1, with TRBD1 as a possible D gene (5 bases). V dropped 6 bases and J dropped 7 bases, with 21 bases sitting between them. This CDR3 is built from 14 residues. The germline CDR1 and CDR2 sequences are SQVTM and ANQGSEA. CDR3: CSVRPPGPNLEAFF. Here the CDR3 DNA reads TGCAGCGTCCGCCCACCGGGACCGAATCTTGAAGCTTTCTTT.